The 9 T cell receptor beta chains in this list originate from one sample, sequenced in a study of shared clonotypes between healthy human individuals. TCRdb's table, derived via immunoSEQ multiplex PCR, lists solely in-frame clones and lacks some. Of fewer than 400,000 clones in the sample, approximately 79% were seen once. Sequencing was done on a sample of memory CD4+ T cells sorted from blood. Subset given: CD45RA-negative fraction. The receptor set was obtained from a man under 40 in good health.

In its sample, this clone was seen many times. The chain couples TRBV27 to TRBJ2-1; D is unclear. CDR3 length equals 14 residues. Germline CDR1 and CDR2: MNHEY and SMNVEV (reference sequence). Trimming pared 6 bases from V and 0 bases from J, leaving 9 bases between. Here the CDR3 reads CASRGRGSYNEQFF. The CDR3, as DNA: TGTGCCAGCAGAGGTCGTGGCTCCTACAATGAGCAGTTCTTC.

This clone is a singleton in its sample. The gene calls are TRBV11-2 and TRBJ1-1, with D possibly TRBD1 on 5 matching bases. Per the germline V gene, CDR1 is SGHAT and CDR2 is FQNNGV. Trimming removed 3 bases from V and 5 bases from J, with 19 bases in between. The CDR3 runs 16 residues. CDR3 sequence (DNA): TGTGCCAGCAGCTTTAAAAACAGGTTCTTGAGTACTGAAGCTTTCTTT. It yields the protein CASSFKNRFLSTEAFF.

The chain links TRBV11-2 to TRBJ1-2; D unresolved. Germline CDR1 and CDR2: SGHAT and FQNNGV. The CDR3 runs to 16 residues. The V end lost 4 bases, the J end lost 2 bases, and 17 bases lay between the germline ends. The CDR3 coding sequence is TGTGCCAGCAGCTCCCGGCGACTTCTGCGCAACTATGGCTACACCTTC. Protein product: CASSSRRLLRNYGYTF. Full variable domain (missing parts from reference TRBV11-2 and TRBJ1-2): EAGVAQSPRYKIIEKRQSVAFWCNPISGHATLYWYQQILGQGPKLLIQFQNNGVVDDSQLPKDRFSAERLKGVDSTLKIQPAKLEDSAVYLCASSSRRLLRNYGYTFGSGTRLTVV.

The chain recombines TRBV29-1 with TRBJ2-7; D ambiguous. There are 13 residues in the CDR3. From germline, CDR1 is SQVTM and CDR2 ANQGSEA. Trimming took off 0 bases at V and 4 bases at J, with 10 bases between the two ends. The CDR3 nucleotides read TGCAGCGTTGAAGACAGCTACCGATACGAGCAGTACTTC. The encoded protein is CSVEDSYRYEQYF.

The V and J genes are TRBV27 and TRBJ2-3; perhaps TRBD1 as D (5 bases). The V gene lost 5 bases and the J gene lost 6 bases, with 18 bases spanning the gap. The germline V gene has CDR1 MNHEY and CDR2 SMNVEV (reference sequence). CDR3 length: 15 amino acids. CDR3 nucleotide sequence: TGTGCCAGCAGTAGGCAGGGTGATTTTCGGGATACGCAGTATTTT. Translated, it gives CASSRQGDFRDTQYF.

The rearrangement joins TRBV15 to TRBJ2-7; D gene uncertain. Trimming stripped 1 base from V and 6 bases from J, with 4 bases between. CDR3 length equals 11 residues. Germline values: CDR1 LNHNV, CDR2 YYDKDF (reference sequence). Written as DNA, the CDR3 is TGTGCCACCAGCAGAGTCGCCGAGCAGTACTTC. Protein: CATSRVAEQYF.

The CDR3: CAIRRAGGSQETQYF. In nucleotides, the CDR3 is TGTGCCATCAGACGGGCAGGTGGAAGCCAAGAGACCCAGTACTTC. The J gene is TRBJ2-5, the V gene TRBV10-3, with D uncertain. V was pared by 6 bases and J by 1 base, with 15 bases between. This CDR3 comprises 15 residues. Germline V gene sequence: CDR1 ENHRY, CDR2 SYGVKD.

This clone was observed a handful of times. Only one base separates this from a far larger clonotype, so it likely reflects a read error. Here the CDR3 reads CASSPMAGELFF. The CDR3 DNA sequence: TGTGCCAGCAGCCCGATGGCCGGGGAGCTGTTTTTT. The chain employs TRBV5-6 and TRBJ2-2; D unclear. This CDR3 comprises 12 residues. Per germline, CDR1 SGHDT and CDR2 YYEEEE. Deletions cut 4 bases from V and 6 bases from J, with 7 bases between.

This sequence joins TRBV5-5 and TRBJ2-7; D perhaps matches TRBD2 (5 bases). The CDR3 runs to 14 residues. The V end lost 4 bases, the J end lost 3 bases, and 14 bases lay between the germline ends. Germline CDR1 reads SGHKS; CDR2 reads YYEKEE (reference sequence). The CDR3 sequence: CASSPRRGYYEQYF. The CDR3 coding sequence is TGTGCCAGCAGCCCTCGCCGGGGATACTACGAGCAGTACTTC.